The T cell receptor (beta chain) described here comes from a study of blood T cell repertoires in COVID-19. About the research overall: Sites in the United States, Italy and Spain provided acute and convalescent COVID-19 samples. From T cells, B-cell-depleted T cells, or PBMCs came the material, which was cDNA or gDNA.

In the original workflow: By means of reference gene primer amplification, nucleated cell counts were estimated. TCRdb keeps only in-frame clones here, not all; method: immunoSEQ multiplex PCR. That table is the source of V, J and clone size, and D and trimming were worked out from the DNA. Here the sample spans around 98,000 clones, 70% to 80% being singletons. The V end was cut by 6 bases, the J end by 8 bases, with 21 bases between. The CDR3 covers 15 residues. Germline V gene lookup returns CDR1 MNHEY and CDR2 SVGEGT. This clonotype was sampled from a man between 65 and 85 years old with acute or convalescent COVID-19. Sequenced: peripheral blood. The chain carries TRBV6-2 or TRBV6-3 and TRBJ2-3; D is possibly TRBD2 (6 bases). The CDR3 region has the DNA TGTGCCAGCAGCAGACCTGGGACTGCAGGCGGTACGCAGTATTTT. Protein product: CASSRPGTAGGTQYF.